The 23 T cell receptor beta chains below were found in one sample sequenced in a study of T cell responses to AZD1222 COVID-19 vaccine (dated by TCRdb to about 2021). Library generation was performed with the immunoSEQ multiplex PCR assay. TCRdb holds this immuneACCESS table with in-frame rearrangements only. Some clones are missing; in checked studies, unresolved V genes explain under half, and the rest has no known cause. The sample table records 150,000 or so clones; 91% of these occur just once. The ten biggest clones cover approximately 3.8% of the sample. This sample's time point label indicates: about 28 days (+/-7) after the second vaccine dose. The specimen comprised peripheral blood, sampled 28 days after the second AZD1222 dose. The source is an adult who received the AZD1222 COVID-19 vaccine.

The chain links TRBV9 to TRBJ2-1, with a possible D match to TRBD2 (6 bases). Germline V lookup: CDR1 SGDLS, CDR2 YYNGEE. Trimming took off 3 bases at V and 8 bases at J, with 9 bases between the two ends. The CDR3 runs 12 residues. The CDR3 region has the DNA TGTGCCAGCAGCGCCACGGGGGATGAGCAGTTCTTC. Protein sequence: CASSATGDEQFF.

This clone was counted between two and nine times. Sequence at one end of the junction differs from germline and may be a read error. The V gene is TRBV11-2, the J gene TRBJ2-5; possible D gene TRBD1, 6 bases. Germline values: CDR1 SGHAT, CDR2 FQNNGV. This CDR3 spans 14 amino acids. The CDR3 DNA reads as TGTGCCAGCAGCCGGTCCGGGACACAGTTCCCCGACCACTTC. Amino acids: CASSRSGTQFPDHF.

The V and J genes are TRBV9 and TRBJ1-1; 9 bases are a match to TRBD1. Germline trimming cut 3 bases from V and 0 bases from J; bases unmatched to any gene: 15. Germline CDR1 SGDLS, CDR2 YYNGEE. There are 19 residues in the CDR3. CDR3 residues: CASSAARPGTGSMNTEAFF. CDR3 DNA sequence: TGTGCCAGCAGCGCAGCCCGTCCCGGGACAGGGTCCATGAACACTGAAGCTTTCTTT.

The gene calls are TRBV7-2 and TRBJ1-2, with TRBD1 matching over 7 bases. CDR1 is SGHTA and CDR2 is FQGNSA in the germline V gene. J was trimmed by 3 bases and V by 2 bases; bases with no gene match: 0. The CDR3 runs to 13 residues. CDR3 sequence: CASSLTGDYGYTF. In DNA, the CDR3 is TGTGCCAGCAGCTTAACAGGGGACTATGGCTACACCTTC.

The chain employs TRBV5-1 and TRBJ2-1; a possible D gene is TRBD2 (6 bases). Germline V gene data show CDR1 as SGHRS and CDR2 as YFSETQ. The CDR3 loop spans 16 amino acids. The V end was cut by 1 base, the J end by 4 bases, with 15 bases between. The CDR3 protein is CASSLSLWDLYNEQFF. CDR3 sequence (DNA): TGCGCCAGCAGCTTGTCCTTGTGGGACTTATACAATGAGCAGTTCTTC.

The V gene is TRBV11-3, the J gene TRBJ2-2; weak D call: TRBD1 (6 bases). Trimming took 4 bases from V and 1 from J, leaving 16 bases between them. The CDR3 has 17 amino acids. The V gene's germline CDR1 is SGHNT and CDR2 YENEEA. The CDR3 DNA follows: TGTGCCAGCAGCTCCTTACCTGGGACACAGAACACCGGGGAGCTGTTTTTT. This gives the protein CASSSLPGTQNTGELFF.

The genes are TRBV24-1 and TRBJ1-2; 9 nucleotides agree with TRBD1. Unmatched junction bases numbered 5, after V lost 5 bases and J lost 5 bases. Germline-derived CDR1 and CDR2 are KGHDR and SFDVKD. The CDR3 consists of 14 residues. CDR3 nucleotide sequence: TGTGCCACCAGTGTCGGGACAGGGCCTTATGGCTACACCTTC. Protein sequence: CATSVGTGPYGYTF.

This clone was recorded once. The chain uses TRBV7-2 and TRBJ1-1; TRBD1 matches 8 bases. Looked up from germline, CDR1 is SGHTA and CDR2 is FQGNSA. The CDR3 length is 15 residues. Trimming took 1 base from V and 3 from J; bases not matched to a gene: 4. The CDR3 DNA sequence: TGTGCCAGCAGCTTAGGGACAGGGTATCACACTGAAGCTTTCTTT. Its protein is CASSLGTGYHTEAFF.

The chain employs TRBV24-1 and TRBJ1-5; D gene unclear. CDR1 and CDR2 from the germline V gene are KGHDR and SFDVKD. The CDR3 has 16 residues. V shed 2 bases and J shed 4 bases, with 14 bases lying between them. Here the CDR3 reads CATSDSERRSNQPQHF. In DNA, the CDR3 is TGTGCCACCAGTGATTCGGAACGCCGGTCGAATCAGCCCCAGCATTTT.

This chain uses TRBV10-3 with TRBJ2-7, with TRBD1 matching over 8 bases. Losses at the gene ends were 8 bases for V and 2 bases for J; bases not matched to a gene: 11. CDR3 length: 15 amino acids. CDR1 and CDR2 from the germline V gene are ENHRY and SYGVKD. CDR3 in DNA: TGTGCCATCCAACTTAACAGGGGGGAGGCCTACGAGCAGTACTTC. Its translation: CAIQLNRGEAYEQYF.

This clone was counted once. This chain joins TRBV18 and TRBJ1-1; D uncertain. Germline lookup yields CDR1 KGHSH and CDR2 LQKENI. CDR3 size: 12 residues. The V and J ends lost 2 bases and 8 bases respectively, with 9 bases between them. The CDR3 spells CASSPSADEAFF. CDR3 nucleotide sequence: TGTGCCAGCTCACCATCGGCAGACGAAGCTTTCTTT. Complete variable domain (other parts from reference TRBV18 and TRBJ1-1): NAGVMQNPRHLVRRRGQEARLRCSPMKGHSHVYWYRQLPEEGLKFMVYLQKENIIDESGMPKERFSAEFPKEGPSILRIQQVVRGDSAAYFCASSPSADEAFFGQGTRLTVV.

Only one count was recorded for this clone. The CDR3 loop is CASIPAGGKDTQYF. CDR3 sequence (DNA): TGTGCCAGCATCCCAGCGGGAGGTAAAGATACGCAGTATTTT. The chain couples TRBV7-2 to TRBJ2-3, with 9 nucleotides matching TRBD2. Germline CDR1 SGHTA, CDR2 FQGNSA. J gave up 5 bases and V 7 bases, and 7 bases lay outside the gene matches. This CDR3 comprises 14 residues.

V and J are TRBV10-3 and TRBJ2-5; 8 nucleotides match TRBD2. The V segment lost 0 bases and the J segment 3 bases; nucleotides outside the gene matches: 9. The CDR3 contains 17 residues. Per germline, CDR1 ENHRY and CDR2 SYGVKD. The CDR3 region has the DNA TGTGCCATCAGTGAGTCTCGGGTTCGAGCGGGGGAAGAGACCCAGTACTTC. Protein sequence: CAISESRVRAGEETQYF.

The CDR3 loop reads CASSALYEQYF. The CDR3 region has the DNA TGCGCCAGCAGCGCACTCTACGAGCAGTACTTC. The V gene is TRBV5-1, the J gene TRBJ2-7; D call uncertain. Trimming cost V 4 bases and J 3 bases, with 5 bases left between them. The CDR3 totals 11 residues. Germline V lookup: CDR1 SGHRS, CDR2 YFSETQ. The full variable domain, its missing parts supplied by reference TRBV5-1 and TRBJ2-7, is KAGVTQTPRYLIKTRGQQVTLSCSPISGHRSVSWYQQTPGQGLQFLFEYFSETQRNKGNFPGRFSGRQFSNSRSEMNVSTLELGDSALYLCASSALYEQYFGPGTRLTVT.

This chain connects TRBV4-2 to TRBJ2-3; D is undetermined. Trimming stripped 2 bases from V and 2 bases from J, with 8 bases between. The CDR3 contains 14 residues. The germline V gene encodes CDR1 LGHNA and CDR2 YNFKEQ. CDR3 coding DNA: TGTGCCAGCAGCCAATCAAGGACCACAGATACGCAGTATTTT. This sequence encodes CASSQSRTTDTQYF.

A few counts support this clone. The CDR3 loop is CASSEARSVPTEAFF. The CDR3 coding sequence is TGTGCCAGCAGTGAAGCGCGCAGTGTTCCTACTGAAGCTTTCTTT. The chain recombines TRBV2 with TRBJ1-1; D is ambiguous. The CDR3 runs to 15 residues. Trimming shortened V by 0 bases and J by 5 bases, and 13 bases separated the two germline ends. From germline, CDR1 is SNHLY and CDR2 FYNNEI.

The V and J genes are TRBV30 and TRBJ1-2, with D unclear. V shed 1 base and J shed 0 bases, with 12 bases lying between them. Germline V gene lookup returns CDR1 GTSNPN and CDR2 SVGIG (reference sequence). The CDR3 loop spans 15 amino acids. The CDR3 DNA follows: TGTGCCTGGAGTGACCCGCCCTATACTAACTATGGCTACACCTTC. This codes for CAWSDPPYTNYGYTF.

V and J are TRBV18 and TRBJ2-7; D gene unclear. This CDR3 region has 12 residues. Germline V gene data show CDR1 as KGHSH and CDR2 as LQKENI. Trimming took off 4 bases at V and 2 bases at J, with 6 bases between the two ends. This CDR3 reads CASSRNTYEQYF. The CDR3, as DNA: TGTGCCAGCTCACGGAATACCTACGAGCAGTACTTC.

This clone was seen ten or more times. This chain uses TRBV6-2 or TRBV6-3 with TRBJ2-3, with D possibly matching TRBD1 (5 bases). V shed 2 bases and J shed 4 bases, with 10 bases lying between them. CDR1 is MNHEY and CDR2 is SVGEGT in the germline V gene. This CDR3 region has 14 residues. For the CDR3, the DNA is TGTGCCAGCAGTTACGGGTCACAGGCAGATACGCAGTATTTT. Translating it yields CASSYGSQADTQYF.

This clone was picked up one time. The CDR3 spells CASSLVVGEAFF. As DNA, the CDR3 is TGTGCCAGCAGCTTAGTGGTGGGCGAAGCTTTCTTT. The chain employs TRBV7-9 and TRBJ1-1; no definite D call. The germline V gene encodes CDR1 SEHNR and CDR2 FQNEAQ (reference sequence). This CDR3 comprises 12 residues. V lost 1 base and J lost 8, with 8 bases in between.

DNA for the CDR3: TGTGCCAGCAGTAACGACAAGACATACGAGCAGTACTTC. It specifies CASSNDKTYEQYF. The chain combines TRBV6-5 with TRBJ2-7; no reliable D call. This CDR3 region has 13 residues. Germline V CDR1 and CDR2: MNHEY, SVGAGI. The V end lost 5 bases, the J end lost 4 bases, and 12 bases lay between the germline ends.

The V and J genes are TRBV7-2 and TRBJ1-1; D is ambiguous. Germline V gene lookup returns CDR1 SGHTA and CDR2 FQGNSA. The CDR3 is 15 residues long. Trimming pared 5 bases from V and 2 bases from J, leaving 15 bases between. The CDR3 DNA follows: TGTGCCAGCAGCCCCGCTCTGGCGGGCAACACTGAAGCTTTCTTT. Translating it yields CASSPALAGNTEAFF.

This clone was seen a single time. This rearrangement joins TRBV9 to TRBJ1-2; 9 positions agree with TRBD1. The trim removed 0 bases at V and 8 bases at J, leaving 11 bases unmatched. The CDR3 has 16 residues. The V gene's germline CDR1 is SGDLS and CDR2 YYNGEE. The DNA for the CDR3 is TGTGCCAGCAGCGTAGGGGCACAGGGGGCGACGTGGGGCTACACCTTC. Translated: CASSVGAQGATWGYTF.